Below, 5 T cell receptor beta chains from the same sample are listed, as sequenced in a study of T-cell reconstitution after alpha-beta-depleted transplantation in children. Unique molecular identifiers were built into the TCRbeta library. MiXCR was run by TCRdb on the PCR reads, yielding one entry per CDR3 protein. The data contain 350,000 to 500,000 distinct CDR3 sequences, around 46% of them singletons. The sample was PBMCs, taken before TCRalphabeta/CD19-depleted stem cell transplant. Source of these receptors: a girl aged 2-10 years with aplastic anemia, due to receive a stem cell transplant.

This clonotype came up a few times. The CDR3 loop reads CSARDSTVGSGNTIYF. In DNA, the CDR3 is TGCAGTGCTAGAGATAGTACGGTAGGCTCTGGAAACACCATATATTTT. The J gene is TRBJ1-3, the V gene TRBV20-1; D not resolved. V dropped 0 bases and J dropped 0 bases, with 12 bases sitting between them. This CDR3 comprises 16 residues. Germline CDR1 DFQATT, CDR2 SNEGSKA (reference sequence).

Worth noting for this clonotype: Without the conserved terminal phenylalanine or tryptophan, this CDR3 likely stems from a read error. The CDR3 region is CASSVTGTLNTEAFL. As DNA, the CDR3 is TGTGCCAGCAGCGTAACCGGGACACTCAACACTGAAGCTTTCTTA. This sequence joins TRBV7-9 and TRBJ1-1; a possible D gene is TRBD1 (6 bases). The CDR3 length is 15 residues. V was cut by 5 bases and J by 2 bases, with 15 bases left in between. Germline V gives CDR1 SEHNR, CDR2 FQNEAQ (reference sequence).

The chain is built from TRBV10-3 and TRBJ2-5; no definite D call. The CDR3 is made up of 15 amino acids. Trimming removed 8 bases from V and 4 bases from J, with 20 bases in between. Germline lookup yields CDR1 ENHRY and CDR2 SYGVKD. CDR3 region: CAISHLREPRETQYF. CDR3 coding DNA: TGTGCCATCTCCCACCTCAGAGAACCGCGAGAGACCCAGTACTTC.

The chain's CDR3 is CASSSTRGGSSTDTQYF. DNA of the CDR3: TGTGCCAGCAGTTCCACCCGAGGCGGGAGTTCGACAGATACGCAGTATTTT. The chain combines TRBV12-3 or TRBV12-4 with TRBJ2-3; TRBD2 aligns across 7 bases. J gave up 3 bases and V 4 bases, and 13 bases lay outside the gene matches. The CDR3 is 17 residues long.

The chain employs TRBV6-2 or TRBV6-3 and TRBJ1-1, with D hard to call. The V end was cut by 0 bases, the J end by 1 base, with 9 bases between. The CDR3 has 15 residues. Looked up from germline, CDR1 is MNHEY and CDR2 is SVGEGT. The CDR3 is CASSYSSGANTEAFF. The DNA for the CDR3 is TGTGCCAGCAGTTACTCGTCAGGAGCGAACACTGAAGCTTTCTTT.